Listed below are T cell receptor beta chains from one sample, sequenced in a study of fetal regulatory T cell absence and autoimmunity. Only in-frame clones appear in the TCRdb table, and some are missing; sequencing was by immunoSEQ multiplex PCR. This sample has about 95,000 clones, with more than 70% found just once. Sequencing used pancreas tissue. These receptors all come from a male donor with IPEX syndrome. Both conserved end residues are part of each CDR3. Fields, in order: V gene, J gene, D gene, clone size, CDR3 DNA, CDR3 protein. The D gene is left open where the match is weak. Clone size, where shown, is once, few, many, or a class for clones that have expanded.

TRBV7-9	TRBJ2-5	TRBD2	NA	TGTGCCAGCAGAGGACTAGCGGGGAGTCAAGAGACCCAGTACTTC	CASRGLAGSQETQYF
TRBV7-2	TRBJ2-7	TRBD1	few	TGTGCCAGCAGCTTAGGAATAGGGACAGGATTCTACGAGCAGTACTTC	CASSLGIGTGFYEQYF
TRBV27	TRBJ1-2	TRBD1	NA	TGTGCCAGCAAAACAGGGGGCGCCGACTATGGCTACACCTTC	CASKTGGADYGYTF
TRBV7-9	TRBJ2-7	NA	NA	TGTGCCAGCAGTCTGGGACTTCCCTTGTCCCACGAGCAGTACTTC	CASSLGLPLSHEQYF
TRBV6-6	TRBJ1-2	NA	NA	TGTGCCAGCAGTTACCGCTATCCCTCTAACTATGGCTACACCTTC	CASSYRYPSNYGYTF
TRBV6-5	TRBJ2-3	TRBD2	NA	TGTGCCAGCGGGACTAGCGGGGCAGATACGCAGTATTTT	CASGTSGADTQYF
TRBV12-5	TRBJ1-2	TRBD1	NA	TGTGCTAGTGGTTTGAGGCAGGGGGAGGAAGCTAACTATGGCTACACCTTC	CASGLRQGEEANYGYTF
TRBV27	TRBJ2-7	TRBD1	few	TGTGCCAGCAGCCCACAGGGGGCGCGGTACTACGAGCAGTACTTC	CASSPQGARYYEQYF
TRBV5-6	TRBJ2-3	TRBD2	NA	TGTGCCAGCAGCTTGGAACTAGCGAGCACAGATACGCAGTATTTT	CASSLELASTDTQYF
TRBV7-2	TRBJ2-2	TRBD1	NA	TGTGCCAGCAGTCCGGACAGGGTCGCCGGGGAGCTGTTTTTT	CASSPDRVAGELFF
TRBV2	TRBJ1-1	NA	NA	TGTGCCAGCAGCACCCCGATGGCCAGGGAGAACACTGAAGCTTTCTTT	CASSTPMARENTEAFF
TRBV7-7	TRBJ2-5	TRBD1	NA	TGTGCCAGCAGCCCCGGACAGGGTACGACCCAGTACTTC	CASSPGQGTTQYF
TRBV7-9	TRBJ2-7	TRBD2	NA	TGTGCCAGCAGCTCACTAGCGGGGGAAGCCTACGAGCAGTACTTC	CASSSLAGEAYEQYF
TRBV2	TRBJ1-1	TRBD1	NA	TGTGCCAGCAGTCCCGGGACAGGGGGCGGGAACACTGAAGCTTTCTTT	CASSPGTGGGNTEAFF
TRBV7-6	TRBJ1-6	TRBD1	NA	TGTGCCAGCAGCTTAGGGACAGGACCCTCACCCCTCCACTTT	CASSLGTGPSPLHF
TRBV6-5	TRBJ1-6	NA	few	TGTGCCAGTCGGGACTGGGGTTCACCCCTCCACTTT	CASRDWGSPLHF
TRBV4-1	TRBJ1-2	TRBD1	NA	TGCGCCAGCAGCCAAGATCCGGCGACAGGGAGGAATGGCTACACCTTC	CASSQDPATGRNGYTF
TRBV27	TRBJ2-7	NA	NA	TGTGCCAGCAGTTTAAGGTGGGAACCGGAGCCCTACGAGCAGTACTTC	CASSLRWEPEPYEQYF
TRBV25-1	TRBJ2-1	NA	NA	TGTGCCAGCAGTGAACCCGGGATCAATGAGCAGTTCTTC	CASSEPGINEQFF
TRBV7-8	TRBJ1-6	NA	NA	TGTGCCAGCAGCTTAGTGTCAGGGGCTCTTAATTCACCCCTCCACTTT	CASSLVSGALNSPLHF
TRBV5-4	TRBJ1-2	NA	few	TGTGCCAGCAGCTTGGGGGGGGCAGGCTATGGCTACACCTTC	CASSLGGAGYGYTF
TRBV2	TRBJ1-5	NA	NA	TGTGCCAGCAGTGAAATTTCGGGGAATCAGCCCCAGCATTTT	CASSEISGNQPQHF